This passage covers 29 T cell receptor beta chains from one sample sequenced in a study of CD8+ T cells in alopecia areata. Reverse transcription of extracted RNA yielded cDNA, which provided the sequencing template. Libraries were prepared by immunoSEQ multiplex PCR; TCRdb keeps only in-frame clonotypes and omits some of them. The data contain 150,000 or so clones, around 47% of them singletons. Sequenced input: CD4+ T cells sorted from blood. These receptors all come from a human donor with alopecia areata.

This clone was observed a few times. The chain carries TRBV29-1 and TRBJ2-7, with D perhaps TRBD1 (6 bases). V lost 2 bases to trimming and J lost 6 bases, with 23 bases between them. Germline V CDR1 and CDR2: SQVTM, ANQGSEA. The CDR3 runs to 16 residues. CDR3 region: CSVEYGLGAGGSEQYF. The CDR3 nucleotides read TGCAGCGTTGAATACGGACTGGGGGCTGGAGGTAGCGAGCAGTACTTC.

The gene calls are TRBV30 and TRBJ2-5; unclear D gene. V lost 1 base to trimming and J lost 1 base, with 7 bases between them. This CDR3 is 13 amino acids long. Germline CDR1 reads GTSNPN; CDR2 reads SVGIG (reference sequence). Written as DNA, the CDR3 is TGTGCCTGGAGTGCCACGATCCAAGAGACCCAGTACTTC. Protein sequence: CAWSATIQETQYF.

The chain has TRBV30 and TRBJ1-4; the D is unclear. The CDR3 loop spans 15 amino acids. V was pared by 2 bases and J by 6 bases, with 16 bases between. The germline gives CDR1 GTSNPN, CDR2 SVGIG (reference sequence). The CDR3 nucleotides are TGTGCCTGGAGTTCCTTAGTTGGCGCGTATGAAAAACTGTTTTTT. Translation: CAWSSLVGAYEKLFF.

The rearrangement links TRBV2 to TRBJ1-2; D not certain. This CDR3 is 12 amino acids long. From germline, CDR1 is SNHLY and CDR2 FYNNEI. Trimming took off 4 bases at V and 4 bases at J, with 7 bases between the two ends. The CDR3 sequence is CASSVDFYGYTF. The CDR3 DNA follows: TGTGCCAGCAGTGTTGATTTCTATGGCTACACCTTC.

CDR3 bases: TGTGCCAGCAGCGTAGGGGCTAGCGGGAGGTCGGGAGCCAAAAACATTCAGTACTTC. This codes for CASSVGASGRSGAKNIQYF. This chain links TRBV9 with TRBJ2-4; 11 nucleotides line up with TRBD2. Germline V lookup: CDR1 SGDLS, CDR2 YYNGEE. The CDR3 sequence is 19 residues long. The ends lost 0 bases at V and 0 bases at J; junction bases unmatched: 8.

This clone has a handful of counts. The chain has TRBV19 and TRBJ2-3, with 7 bases aligning to TRBD2. This CDR3 spans 15 amino acids. Trimming at V came to 3 bases and at J to 3 bases, leaving 6 bases not matched to a gene. Germline V CDR1 and CDR2: LNHDA, SQIVND (reference sequence). The CDR3 is CASSMLAAFTDTQYF. In nucleotides, the CDR3 is TGTGCCAGTAGTATGCTAGCGGCTTTTACAGATACGCAGTATTTT.

This rearrangement joins TRBV29-1 to TRBJ2-7; D remains unclear. CDR1 SQVTM and CDR2 ANQGSEA come from the germline V gene. The CDR3 consists of 14 residues. The V end was cut by 2 bases, the J end by 2 bases, with 13 bases between. The CDR3 sequence is CSVESPGQPYEQYF. In nucleotides, the CDR3 is TGCAGCGTTGAATCTCCTGGGCAGCCCTACGAGCAGTACTTC.

V is TRBV13 and J is TRBJ2-7, with D perhaps TRBD1 (5 bases). This CDR3 has 13 amino acids. Trimming shortened V by 4 bases and J by 4 bases, and 11 bases separated the two germline ends. From germline, CDR1 is PRHDT and CDR2 FYEKMQ (reference sequence). The CDR3 spells CASSSPGWYEQYF. DNA for the CDR3: TGTGCCAGCAGCTCCCCAGGGTGGTACGAGCAGTACTTC.

CDR3 residues: CATRDRANSGANVLTF. CDR3 sequence (DNA): TGTGCCACTAGGGACAGGGCGAATTCTGGGGCCAACGTCCTGACTTTC. V and J are TRBV19 and TRBJ2-6; 9 nucleotides align to TRBD1. CDR1 and CDR2 (germline): LNHDA, SQIVND (reference sequence). The CDR3 has 16 residues. V dropped 10 bases and J dropped 1; count of bases not matched to a gene: 8.

The chain's CDR3 is CATSIGGITEAFF. CDR3 coding DNA: TGTGCCACCAGCATTGGGGGAATCACTGAAGCTTTCTTT. The chain is built from TRBV15 and TRBJ1-1; D possibly corresponds to TRBD1 (5 bases). CDR3 length: 13 residues. The V and J ends lost 4 bases and 4 bases respectively, with 10 bases between them. The V gene's germline CDR1 is LNHNV and CDR2 YYDKDF (reference sequence).

This clone was seen just once. The J gene is TRBJ1-5, the V gene TRBV6-5; TRBD1 is a possible D gene (6 bases). V dropped 5 bases and J dropped 4 bases, with 6 bases sitting between them. The CDR3 has 12 residues. Germline assignment: CDR1 MNHEY and CDR2 SVGAGI. Written as DNA, the CDR3 is TGTGCCAGCAGTCAGGGGAATCAGCCCCAGCATTTT. Amino acid sequence: CASSQGNQPQHF.

In this sample, this clone turned up a few times. This chain uses TRBV29-1 with TRBJ1-1, with D uncertain. The germline CDR1 and CDR2 sequences are SQVTM and ANQGSEA. The V and J ends lost 3 bases and 1 base respectively, with 6 bases between them. The CDR3 runs to 12 residues. The CDR3 sequence: CSVDPGNTEAFF. The CDR3 DNA reads TGCAGCGTTGATCCTGGGAACACTGAAGCTTTCTTT.

The chain couples TRBV7-9 to TRBJ1-1, with 9 nucleotides matching TRBD1. In germline, CDR1 is SEHNR, CDR2 FQNEAQ (reference sequence). This CDR3 region has 18 residues. V lost 5 bases, J lost 10 bases, and 23 bases stayed unmatched. CDR3 sequence (DNA): TGTGCCAGCAGCACTTCAGTTACAGGGGGCCTGGGCCCTTTGGGAGCTTTCTTT. It codes for CASSTSVTGGLGPLGAFF.

V is TRBV28 and J is TRBJ2-3; D unclear. The V and J ends lost 6 bases and 4 bases respectively, with 11 bases between them. In germline, CDR1 is MDHEN, CDR2 SYDVKM. This CDR3 is built from 13 residues. This chain's CDR3 is CASSSPPPDTQYF. The DNA of the CDR3 is TGTGCCAGCAGCTCTCCCCCCCCAGATACGCAGTATTTT.

There are many counts of this clone. DNA for the CDR3: TGTGCCATCAGTGAGTCGGGAGAGACCCAGTACTTC. Its translation is CAISESGETQYF. This chain connects TRBV10-3 to TRBJ2-5; no definite D call. V lost 0 bases to trimming and J lost 4 bases, with 3 bases between them. Germline loops: CDR1 ENHRY, CDR2 SYGVKD. The CDR3 is 12 residues long.

The chain links TRBV4-1 to TRBJ1-1; TRBD1 matches 7 bases. CDR1 MGHRA and CDR2 YSYEKL come from the germline V gene. Germline trimming cut 4 bases from V and 0 bases from J; bases unmatched to any gene: 2. This CDR3 has 14 residues. The CDR3 nucleotides are TGCGCCAGCAGCCTAGACAGGGTGAACACTGAAGCTTTCTTT. As protein: CASSLDRVNTEAFF.

The genes are TRBV9 and TRBJ2-1; no definite D call. The ends were cut back, 0 bases at V and 8 bases at J, with 9 bases in the middle. Looked up from germline, CDR1 is SGDLS and CDR2 is YYNGEE. The CDR3 has 13 amino acids. CDR3 loop: CASSVVMSDEQFF. The CDR3 coding sequence is TGTGCCAGCAGCGTAGTTATGTCCGATGAGCAGTTCTTC.

The V call is TRBV29-1, the J call TRBJ2-7; 8 bases map to TRBD1. Trimming took 5 bases from V and 3 from J; bases not matched to a gene: 9. This CDR3 has 14 residues. Germline CDR1 and CDR2: SQVTM and ANQGSEA. The CDR3 protein is CSVTGTGSNYEQYF. The CDR3 coding sequence is TGCAGCGTTACTGGGACAGGTTCGAACTACGAGCAGTACTTC.

The chain is built from TRBV29-1 and TRBJ1-2, with a tentative D call TRBD1 (5 bases). The germline V gene encodes CDR1 SQVTM and CDR2 ANQGSEA. This CDR3 is built from 14 residues. V lost 7 bases to trimming and J lost 4 bases, with 19 bases between them. As DNA, the CDR3 is TGCAGCGCCGCCGGCGGGGCAGCGACCTATGGCTACACCTTC. This codes for CSAAGGAATYGYTF.

This rearrangement joins TRBV29-1 to TRBJ1-1; 10 nucleotides match TRBD1. Germline loops: CDR1 SQVTM, CDR2 ANQGSEA. The CDR3 totals 14 residues. V lost 5 bases and J lost 4; bases outside the gene matches: 7. The DNA of the CDR3 is TGCAGCGTTAGGACAGGGGGGGATAGCACTGAAGCTTTCTTT. It specifies CSVRTGGDSTEAFF. The full variable domain, in which reference TRBV29-1 and TRBJ1-1 provide the parts outside the CDR3, is SAVISQKPSRDICQRGTSLTIQCQVDSQVTMMFWYRQQPGQSLTLIATANQGSEATYESGFVIDKFPISRPNLTFSTLTVSNMSPEDSSIYLCSVRTGGDSTEAFFGQGTRLTVV.

The V gene is TRBV18, the J gene TRBJ2-1; 10 nucleotides match TRBD2. The CDR3 consists of 15 residues. With 1 base clipped from V and 8 bases from J, the junction kept 5 bases outside the gene matches. Germline V gene sequence: CDR1 KGHSH, CDR2 LQKENI. This chain's CDR3 is CASSPLGLAGDEQFF. The CDR3 coding sequence is TGTGCCAGCTCACCACTGGGGCTAGCGGGAGATGAGCAGTTCTTC.

The J gene is TRBJ1-2, the V gene TRBV25-1, with 9 nucleotides matching TRBD1. The length of the CDR3 is 14 residues. Looked up from germline, CDR1 is MGHDK and CDR2 is SYGVNS. V was clipped by 7 bases and J by 8 bases; unmatched bases: 11. As DNA, the CDR3 is TGTGCCAGCACCCCGGGACAGGGTATTGGGGGCTACACCTTC. Protein product: CASTPGQGIGGYTF.

This chain joins TRBV28 and TRBJ1-1; 9 nucleotides match TRBD1. The CDR3 is 14 amino acids. V lost 2 bases and J lost 6; bases outside the gene matches: 4. In germline, CDR1 is MDHEN, CDR2 SYDVKM. The CDR3 sequence is CASSLPTGGAEAFF. CDR3 sequence (DNA): TGTGCCAGCAGTTTACCCACAGGGGGCGCTGAAGCTTTCTTT.

The chain joins TRBV28 to TRBJ2-3, with 7 nucleotides matching TRBD1. V trimming: 6 bases; J trimming: 1 base; junction bases outside the gene matches: 7. The CDR3 is made up of 15 amino acids. Germline V gene sequence: CDR1 MDHEN, CDR2 SYDVKM. The CDR3 coding sequence is TGTGCCAGCAGACTACAGGGGCTGGGCACAGATACGCAGTATTTT. It is translated as CASRLQGLGTDTQYF.

V gene TRBV6-6 combines with J gene TRBJ2-7; weak D call: TRBD2 (5 bases). The germline V gene has CDR1 MNHNY and CDR2 SVGAGI (reference sequence). The CDR3 has 16 amino acids. V was pared by 4 bases and J by 0 bases, with 16 bases between. CDR3 sequence (DNA): TGTGCCAGCAGTTCTTCCCATGGGCGGGTCTCCTACGAGCAGTACTTC. This sequence encodes CASSSSHGRVSYEQYF.

The chain combines TRBV5-1 with TRBJ1-5; D unclear. This CDR3 spans 14 amino acids. Trimming took 4 bases from V and 5 from J, leaving 13 bases between them. CDR1 and CDR2 from the germline V gene are SGHRS and YFSETQ. CDR3 nucleotide sequence: TGCGCCAGCAGCCCTGGCGGCTTCGATCAGCCCCAGCATTTT. Translating it yields CASSPGGFDQPQHF.

The chain couples TRBV29-1 to TRBJ2-7; D remains unclear. There are 12 residues in the CDR3. The germline V gene encodes CDR1 SQVTM and CDR2 ANQGSEA. Trimming stripped 7 bases from V and 5 bases from J, with 15 bases between. The CDR3 here is CSARTWLDEQYF. The DNA for the CDR3 is TGCAGCGCCCGGACGTGGTTGGACGAGCAGTACTTC.

The chain has TRBV11-2 and TRBJ1-1; TRBD1 matches at 9 bases. This CDR3 has 16 residues. CDR1 and CDR2 (germline): SGHAT, FQNNGV. V dropped 5 bases and J dropped 4; count of bases not matched to a gene: 11. The CDR3 loop reads CASSQSLTGGVTEAFF. CDR3 DNA: TGTGCCAGCAGCCAATCATTGACAGGGGGAGTCACTGAAGCTTTCTTT.

This sequence joins TRBV5-1 and TRBJ2-2; D is unclear. The germline V and J ends were trimmed by 1 base and 3 bases, with 7 bases remaining between them. This CDR3 contains 14 residues. Germline values: CDR1 SGHRS, CDR2 YFSETQ. This CDR3 is CASSLKPYTGELFF. CDR3 sequence (DNA): TGCGCCAGCAGCTTGAAACCTTACACCGGGGAGCTGTTTTTT.